The source of this T cell receptor beta chain is a study of cytomegalovirus exposure and HLA in healthy donors. Turning to the study itself: The roughly 670 first-cohort repertoires shared a platform with the 130 or so validation repertoires, as reported in a later analysis. General study results and limits: With high specificity and sensitivity, the classifier reportedly diagnosed cytomegalovirus status.

Produced via immunoSEQ multiplex PCR; TCRdb's table is partial and in-frame only. The data show roughly 330,000 clones, with roughly 90% seen just once and more than 0.9% held by the top ten. Remarks on this clone: Its antigen is unknown.

V shed 1 base and J shed 5 bases, with 18 bases lying between them. The CDR3 contains 17 residues. The germline gives CDR1 ENHRY, CDR2 SYGVKD. The receptor's source is a woman aged 25 to 39 in good health and CMV-seropositive. The chain carries TRBV10-3 and TRBJ2-1; tentatively, D is TRBD1 or TRBD2 (6 bases each). Specimen: PBMCs. The CDR3 sequence: CAISEWRGQVGHNEQFF. CDR3 DNA sequence: TGTGCCATCAGTGAGTGGAGGGGACAAGTTGGACACAATGAGCAGTTCTTC.